Each of the 8 T cell receptor beta chains below was sequenced from the same sample in a study of T cells in women clearing cervical HPV infection. The assay was immunoSEQ multiplex PCR, and TCRdb's table has in-frame clones only and misses some. The sample holds more than 30,000 clones. Material: blood buffy coat. Source of these receptors: a woman between 18 and 70 years old with a cervical HPV16 infection that either progressed to CIN3+ or cleared (not recorded which).

As for this clone: Read sequence stops 3 residues before the CDR3 end, and the germline J gene provides the missing end. This sequence joins TRBV19 and TRBJ2-1; D is unresolved. The CDR3 totals 13 residues. Germline lookup yields CDR1 LNHDA and CDR2 SQIVND (reference sequence). V was cut by 3 bases and J by 4 bases, with 7 bases left in between. CDR3 residues: CASSIQAYNEQFF. The sequenced CDR3 bases are TGTGCCAGTAGTATCCAAGCGTACAATGAG. The complete variable domain, with remaining parts taken from reference TRBV19 and TRBJ2-1, reads DGGITQSPKYLFRKEGQNVTLSCEQNLNHDAMYWYRQDPGQGLRLIYYSQIVNDFQKGDIAEGYSVSREKKESFPLTVTSAQKNPTAFYLCASSIQAYNEQFFGPGTRLTVL.

In regard to this clone: The read comes to an end 3 residues before the CDR3 does, leaving the germline J gene to fill in the end. The chain joins TRBV20-1 to TRBJ2-3, with D perhaps TRBD2 (5 bases). Trimming took 3 bases from V and 1 from J, leaving 11 bases between them. The CDR3 sequence is 14 residues long. Germline V gene lookup returns CDR1 DFQATT and CDR2 SNEGSKA (reference sequence). CDR3 residues: CSARHGVGTDTQYF. The DNA read from the CDR3 is TGCAGTGCTAGGCACGGGGTGGGCACAGATACG.

Worth noting for this clone: The read ends 3 residues early relative to the CDR3; the germline J gene fills the gap. The chain links TRBV20-1 to TRBJ1-2; 8 nucleotides match TRBD1. Trimming took 7 bases from V and 1 from J; bases not matched to a gene: 14. This CDR3 contains 16 residues. Germline assignment: CDR1 DFQATT and CDR2 SNEGSKA (reference sequence). The DNA read from the CDR3 is TGCAGTGTTCCGACCCCCGGGACAGGAGTTAACTATGGC. Encoded protein: CSVPTPGTGVNYG. The whole CDR3 sequence is CSVPTPGTGVNYGYTF.

With respect to this clone: The CDR3 end is not reached by the read, which stops 3 residues before it; the germline J gene fills it in. This chain joins TRBV7-2 and TRBJ2-1, with 8 positions matching TRBD2. CDR1 is SGHTA and CDR2 is FQGNSA in the germline V gene. V dropped 5 bases and J dropped 6; count of bases not matched to a gene: 6. CDR3 length equals 14 residues. The chain's CDR3 is CASSLGGASNEQFF. Partial CDR3 DNA: TGTGCCAGCAGCCTCGGGGGGGCCTCCAATGAG.

Remarks on this clone: Read coverage stops 3 residues before the CDR3 terminus; the germline J gene supplies the remainder. The chain couples TRBV28 to TRBJ2-5, with TRBD2 matching over 8 bases. This CDR3 has 15 residues. V shed 3 bases and J 5 bases; nucleotides not matched to a gene: 8. CDR1 and CDR2 from the germline V gene are MDHEN and SYDVKM. The covered CDR3 bases are TGTGCCAGCAGTTTCGGACTAGCAGGGACGGAGACC. Translating gives CASSFGLAGTET. The CDR3 as a whole reads CASSFGLAGTETQYF.

In regard to this clone: The sequence runs out 3 residues before the end of the CDR3; the remainder is reconstructed from the germline J gene. J is TRBJ2-5 and V is TRBV20-1, with 11 bases lining up with TRBD2. Germline V gene data show CDR1 as DFQATT and CDR2 as SNEGSKA (reference sequence). J was trimmed by 7 bases and V by 0 bases; bases with no gene match: 16. The CDR3 is made up of 18 amino acids. CDR3 DNA (partial): TGCAGTGCTAGAGATTTGGGATTAGCGGGGGGGCCCCCCGGGACC. Its protein is CSARDLGLAGGPPGT. The whole CDR3 sequence reads CSARDLGLAGGPPGTQYF.

On this clone itself: The observed sequence ends 3 residues before the CDR3 terminus, with the missing tail filled in from the germline J gene. The gene calls are TRBV7-9 and TRBJ2-5, with 9 bases identical to TRBD1. The CDR3 covers 14 residues. Germline V gene sequence: CDR1 SEHNR, CDR2 FQNEAQ (reference sequence). The V and J ends lost 1 base and 5 bases, in that order; junction bases with no gene match: 2. CDR3 loop: CASSLVGTGETQYF. The DNA read from the CDR3 is TGTGCCAGCAGCTTAGTTGGGACAGGGGAGACC.

Concerning this clone: The read falls 3 residues short of the CDR3 end, and the missing part is taken from the germline J gene. This chain joins TRBV6-1 and TRBJ2-7; 7 bases fit TRBD1. The trim removed 2 bases at V and 4 bases at J, leaving 8 bases unmatched. The CDR3 loop spans 15 amino acids. Per the germline V gene, CDR1 is MNHNS and CDR2 is SASEGT. The CDR3 loop is CASSERKQGTYEQYF. Partial CDR3 DNA: TGTGCCAGCAGTGAACGAAAACAGGGGACATACGAG.